The clone carrying this TCR beta chain was observed a handful of times. A second PCR, run for 7 to 11 cycles, used a sample-barcoded 5' primer plus a J-beta primer mix. A tag from a template-switch adaptor with 12 random nucleotides marked each cDNA molecule. TCRdb reprocessed the 5' RACE reads via MiXCR and lists one record per CDR3 protein. This table has around 1.5 million distinct CDR3 sequences, about 32% appearing once. These data belong to a study of blood T cells in healthy people across ages. Germline V gene sequence: CDR1 SGHAT, CDR2 FQNNGV. V shed 5 bases and J 7 bases; nucleotides not matched to a gene: 19. This CDR3 has 18 residues.

The source of this sequence is a woman in her twenties or thirties in good health. The sample was blood. The chain joins TRBV11-2 to TRBJ2-5, with 10 bases that match TRBD2. CDR3 in amino acids: CASSPGTSESKSLGTQYF. CDR3 coding DNA: TGTGCCAGCAGCCCCGGGACTAGCGAGAGTAAAAGTCTAGGGACCCAGTACTTC.